The clone carrying this T cell receptor (beta chain) was found a few times. Its antigen remains unknown. There are 14 residues in the CDR3. J lost 2 bases, V lost 7 bases, and 1 base had no gene match. Germline V gives CDR1 KGHDR, CDR2 SFDVKD. These data belong to a study of Graves' ophthalmopathy and Graves' hyperthyroidism. Study-level background: Hyperthyroidism qualified as stable when ophthalmopathy did not develop within 18 months of follow-up. The study, taken as a whole, reports: As the model predicted ophthalmopathy progression, it achieved a sensitivity of around 70% and a specificity of approximately 72%. Most expanded clonotypes in thyroid above 0.001 frequency also showed up in blood.

Amplified material comprised TCR beta CDR3 regions derived from RNA transcripts. HTBI-primed first-round RT-PCR preceded second-round multiplex PCR. TCRdb independently ran MiXCR on the multiplex PCR reads; one entry per CDR3 protein. The data contain about 1.1 million distinct CDR3 sequences, about 38% of them singletons. The receptor's source is an adult man with Graves' hyperthyroidism. The chain recombines TRBV24-1 with TRBJ2-5; 12 bases are a match to TRBD2. Sequencing was carried out using peripheral blood or thyroid tissue (not recorded which). DNA for the CDR3: TGTGCCACCAGACTAGCGGGGGGACAAGAGACCCAGTACTTC. Its protein product is CATRLAGGQETQYF.